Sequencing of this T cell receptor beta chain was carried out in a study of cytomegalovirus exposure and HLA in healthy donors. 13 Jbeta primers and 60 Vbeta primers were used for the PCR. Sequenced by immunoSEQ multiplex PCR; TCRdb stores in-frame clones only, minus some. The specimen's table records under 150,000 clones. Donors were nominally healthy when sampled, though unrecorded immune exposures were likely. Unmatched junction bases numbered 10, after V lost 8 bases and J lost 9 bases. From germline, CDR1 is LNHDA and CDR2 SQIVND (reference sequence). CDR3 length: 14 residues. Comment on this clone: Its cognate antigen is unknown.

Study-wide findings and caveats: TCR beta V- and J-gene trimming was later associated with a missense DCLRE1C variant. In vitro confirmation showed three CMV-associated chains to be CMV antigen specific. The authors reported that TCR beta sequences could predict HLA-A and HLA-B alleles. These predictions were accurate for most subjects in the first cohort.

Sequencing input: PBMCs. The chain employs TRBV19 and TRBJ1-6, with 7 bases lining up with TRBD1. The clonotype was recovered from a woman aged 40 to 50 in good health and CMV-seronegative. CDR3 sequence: CASDSVGGGSPLHF. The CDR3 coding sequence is TGTGCCAGTGATTCGGTAGGGGGCGGTTCACCCCTCCACTTT.